This T cell receptor (beta chain) comes out of a study of OX40 agonist ivuxolimab in advanced cancers. Study context: Enrolled patients in dose escalation had cancers that were hepatocellular carcinoma, melanoma, renal cell or head and neck cancer. Study conclusions and caveats: Among the nonresponders, some also had low normalized T-cell clonal expansion. Dose levels from 0.1 to 3.0 mg/kg saw CD4+ and CD8+ blood T cells expand clonally by week 6.

Of note for this clone: Its antigen is undetermined.

Profiling relied on immunoSEQ multiplex PCR, and the TCRdb table lists in-frame clones only, not all of them. The sample has 53,000 or so clones; 75% to 85% are singletons. The germline gives CDR1 LNHDA, CDR2 SQIVND (reference sequence). V lost 4 bases, J lost 5 bases, and 8 bases stayed unmatched. This CDR3 has 14 amino acids. The chain joins TRBV19 to TRBJ2-7, with 7 bases aligning to TRBD1. The sequencing used CD4+ or CD8+ T cells sorted from blood, collected in a trial of the OX40 agonist ivuxolimab. This sequence originates from an adult with an advanced solid tumor such as melanoma, head and neck, liver or kidney cancer. The CDR3 sequence: CASSKLTGVHEQYF. The CDR3 nucleotides read TGTGCCAGTAGTAAGCTAACAGGGGTCCACGAGCAGTACTTC.